One sample yielded the 2 T cell receptor beta chains listed below, sequenced in a study of T-cell reconstitution after alpha-beta-depleted transplantation in children. This sample's TCRbeta library carried unique molecular identifier barcodes. MiXCR, run by TCRdb on the PCR reads, gives a single entry per CDR3 protein. The sample consists of fewer than 700,000 distinct CDR3 sequences, about 23% of them appearing once. The sample consisted of PBMCs, mostly from graft donor cells, taken 360 days after TCRalphabeta/CD19-depleted stem cell transplant. The receptors here all came from a boy younger than two who had a stem cell transplant for acute myeloid leukemia, so the T cells may come from the graft donor.

Only a few counts were recorded for this clonotype. The rearrangement joins TRBV20-1 to TRBJ1-5; TRBD1 might be the D (5 bases). V was trimmed by 3 bases and J by 4 bases, leaving 13 bases between them. The CDR3 is 14 amino acids. Per the germline V gene, CDR1 is DFQATT and CDR2 is SNEGSKA (reference sequence). CDR3 DNA: TGCAGTGCTAGCTTGGGACGGTCTAATCAGCCCCAGCATTTT. Its translation is CSASLGRSNQPQHF.

CDR3 bases: TGCAGTGCTAGGAAAAGGGTCACAGATACGCAGTATTTT. It codes for CSARKRVTDTQYF. The chain carries TRBV20-1 and TRBJ2-3; D gene uncertain. Trimming cost V 3 bases and J 2 bases, with 9 bases left between them. The CDR3 has 13 residues. Per germline, CDR1 DFQATT and CDR2 SNEGSKA (reference sequence).